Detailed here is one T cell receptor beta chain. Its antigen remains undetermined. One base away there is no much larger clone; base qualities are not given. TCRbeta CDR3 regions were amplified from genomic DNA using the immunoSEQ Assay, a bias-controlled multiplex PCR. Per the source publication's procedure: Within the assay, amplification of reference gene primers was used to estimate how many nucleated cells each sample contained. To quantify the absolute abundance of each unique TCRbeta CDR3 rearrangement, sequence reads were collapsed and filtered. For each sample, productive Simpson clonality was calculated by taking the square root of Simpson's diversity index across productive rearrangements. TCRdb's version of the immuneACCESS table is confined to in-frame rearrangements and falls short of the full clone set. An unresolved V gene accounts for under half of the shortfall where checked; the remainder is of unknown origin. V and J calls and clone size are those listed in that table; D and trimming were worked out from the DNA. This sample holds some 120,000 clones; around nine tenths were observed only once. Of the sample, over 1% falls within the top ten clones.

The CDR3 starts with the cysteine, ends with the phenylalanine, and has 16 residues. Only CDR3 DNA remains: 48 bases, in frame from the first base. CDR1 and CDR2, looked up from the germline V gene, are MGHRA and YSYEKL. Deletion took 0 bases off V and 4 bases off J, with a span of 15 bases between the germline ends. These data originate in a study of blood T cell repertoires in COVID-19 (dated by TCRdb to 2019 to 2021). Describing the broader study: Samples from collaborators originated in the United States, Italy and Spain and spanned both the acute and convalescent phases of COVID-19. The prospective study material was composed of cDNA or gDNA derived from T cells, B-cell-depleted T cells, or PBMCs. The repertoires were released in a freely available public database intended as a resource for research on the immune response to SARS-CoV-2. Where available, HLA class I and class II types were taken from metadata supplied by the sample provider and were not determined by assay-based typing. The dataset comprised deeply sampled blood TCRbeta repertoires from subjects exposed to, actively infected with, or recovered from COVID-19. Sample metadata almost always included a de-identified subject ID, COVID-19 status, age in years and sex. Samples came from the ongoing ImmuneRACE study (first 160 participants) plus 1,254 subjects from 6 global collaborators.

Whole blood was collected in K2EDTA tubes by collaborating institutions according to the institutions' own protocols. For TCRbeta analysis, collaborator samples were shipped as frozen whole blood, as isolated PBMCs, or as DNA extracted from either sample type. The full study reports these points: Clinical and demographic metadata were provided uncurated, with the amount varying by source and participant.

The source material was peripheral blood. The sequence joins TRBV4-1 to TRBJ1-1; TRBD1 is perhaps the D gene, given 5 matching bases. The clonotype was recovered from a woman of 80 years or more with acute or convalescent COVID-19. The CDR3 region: CASSQDLASGGTEAFF. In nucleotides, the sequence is TGCGCCAGCAGCCAAGATCTCGCTTCGGGGGGCACTGAAGCTTTCTTT.